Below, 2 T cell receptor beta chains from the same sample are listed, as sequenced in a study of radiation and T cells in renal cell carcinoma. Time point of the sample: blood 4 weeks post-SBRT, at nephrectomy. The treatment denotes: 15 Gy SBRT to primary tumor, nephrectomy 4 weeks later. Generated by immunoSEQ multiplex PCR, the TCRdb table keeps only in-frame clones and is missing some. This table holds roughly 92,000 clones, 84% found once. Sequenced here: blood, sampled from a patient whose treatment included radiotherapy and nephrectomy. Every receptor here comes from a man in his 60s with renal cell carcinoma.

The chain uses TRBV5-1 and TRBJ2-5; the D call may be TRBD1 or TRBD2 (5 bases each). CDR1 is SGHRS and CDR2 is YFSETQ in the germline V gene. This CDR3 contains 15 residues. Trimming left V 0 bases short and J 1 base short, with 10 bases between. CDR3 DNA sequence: TGCGCCAGCAGCTTGGAGGGGAGAGGCCAAGAGACCCAGTACTTC. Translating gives CASSLEGRGQETQYF.

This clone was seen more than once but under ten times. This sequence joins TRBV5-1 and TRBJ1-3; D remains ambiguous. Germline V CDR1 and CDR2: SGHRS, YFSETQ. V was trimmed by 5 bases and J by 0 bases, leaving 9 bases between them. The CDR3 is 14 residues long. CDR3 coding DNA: TGCGCCAGCAGGGCGGAGAGCTCTGGAAACACCATATATTTT. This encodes CASRAESSGNTIYF.